This T cell receptor (beta chain) was captured by sequencing in a study of cytomegalovirus exposure and HLA in healthy donors. The PCR was carried out with 60 Vbeta primers and 13 Jbeta primers. The data were produced by immunoSEQ multiplex PCR, yet TCRdb's version contains in-frame clones alone and is incomplete. The table lists about 120,000 clones, 60% to 85% of them singletons. Regarding this clone: Its matching antigen is unknown.

The study, taken as a whole, reports: As a later analysis showed, several of the most significant clusters appeared to be linked to common viral pathogens. Most TCR sequences were uncommon, yet certain public TCRs appeared in many donors.

V lost 0 bases and J 0 bases, leaving 20 bases between the germline ends. The length of the CDR3 is 19 residues. Per the germline V gene, CDR1 is LGHNT and CDR2 is FRNRAP. The material sequenced was PBMCs. The sequence was obtained from a female donor in good health and CMV-seronegative. The J gene is TRBJ1-1, the V gene TRBV12-5; no firm D call. CDR3 DNA: TGTGCTAGTGGTTTGGTACTTTCGGGAAACGAGGATATGAACACTGAAGCTTTCTTT. This gives the protein CASGLVLSGNEDMNTEAFF.